Listed below are T cell receptor beta chains from one sample, sequenced in a study of CD8 T cells in Susac syndrome. TCRdb recomputed calls from the immunoSEQ multiplex PCR reads with MiXCR, one row per CDR3 protein. The repertoire holds about 300,000 distinct CDR3 sequences, with around nine tenths as singletons. Specimen: CD8+ T cells from PBMCs. The origin of the receptors is a human donor with multiple sclerosis. CDR3s leave out the opening cysteine and the closing phenylalanine or tryptophan.

TRBJ1-4	TRBV5-1	ASSLGTGGANEKLF
TRBJ1-1	TRBV27	ASSLGGPALGTEAF
TRBJ2-3	TRBV21-1	ASSNPPMGRGRDTQY
TRBJ2-1	TRBV24-1	ATSDLDGTSAYNEQF
TRBJ1-5	TRBV7-2	ASSFTGSRNQPQH
TRBJ1-6	TRBV11-2	ASSTHRDSNSPLH
TRBJ2-2	TRBV27	ASRPLQGDSNTGELF
TRBJ2-2	TRBV6-1	ASSEGGTASDTGELF
TRBJ2-7	TRBV6-2/TRBV6-3	ASSYSTVGTSGYEQY
TRBJ2-1	TRBV24-1	ATSDFGEQF
TRBJ2-1	TRBV2	ASSERVDEQF
TRBJ1-1	TRBV30	AWSTGTVGEAF
TRBJ2-1	TRBV6-2/TRBV6-3	ASNVGQGFLEGTRDEQF
TRBJ2-2	TRBV6-5	ASLYRNTGELF
TRBJ2-3	TRBV7-8	ASSLTSGRTDTQY
TRBJ2-5	TRBV12-3/TRBV12-4	ASSRELDQETQY
TRBJ1-5	TRBV5-4	ASSLAIGNQPQH
TRBJ2-2	TRBV20-1	SARDSLAGDTGELF
TRBJ2-2	TRBV24-1	ATSDFDRAGGELF
TRBJ1-4	TRBV20-1	SAPTGINEKLF
TRBJ2-5	TRBV7-9	ASSSNRVETQY
TRBJ2-3	TRBV28	ASSFNLYTDTQY
TRBJ2-7	TRBV20-1	SAREATGTAFYEQY
TRBJ2-7	TRBV5-1	ASSSTIDWGEQY
TRBJ1-2	TRBV2	AGQRQGYGYT
TRBJ2-5	TRBV12-3/TRBV12-4	ASSLEKQETQY
TRBJ2-1	TRBV4-1	ASSQVEGDEQF
TRBJ2-2	TRBV19	ASLRSRGGELF
TRBJ2-3	TRBV7-6	ASSFGATTDTQY